This TCR beta chain came from a study of blood T cell repertoires in COVID-19. Trimming removed 5 bases from V and 4 bases from J, with 14 bases in between. Looked up from germline, CDR1 is SGHVS and CDR2 is FQNEAQ. This CDR3 has 14 residues. Measured with immunoSEQ multiplex PCR; TCRdb has only the in-frame clones, and not every one. The sample includes about 200,000 clones, over 80% of them seen just once. Sequencing was done on a sample of peripheral blood. The TCR comes from a man aged 55 to 70 with COVID-19, enrolled during active disease. This chain uses TRBV7-8 with TRBJ2-5; D perhaps matches TRBD1 (6 bases). Written as DNA, the CDR3 is TGTGCCAGCAGCCCACAGGGTTGGGGAGAGACCCAGTACTTC. It translates to CASSPQGWGETQYF.